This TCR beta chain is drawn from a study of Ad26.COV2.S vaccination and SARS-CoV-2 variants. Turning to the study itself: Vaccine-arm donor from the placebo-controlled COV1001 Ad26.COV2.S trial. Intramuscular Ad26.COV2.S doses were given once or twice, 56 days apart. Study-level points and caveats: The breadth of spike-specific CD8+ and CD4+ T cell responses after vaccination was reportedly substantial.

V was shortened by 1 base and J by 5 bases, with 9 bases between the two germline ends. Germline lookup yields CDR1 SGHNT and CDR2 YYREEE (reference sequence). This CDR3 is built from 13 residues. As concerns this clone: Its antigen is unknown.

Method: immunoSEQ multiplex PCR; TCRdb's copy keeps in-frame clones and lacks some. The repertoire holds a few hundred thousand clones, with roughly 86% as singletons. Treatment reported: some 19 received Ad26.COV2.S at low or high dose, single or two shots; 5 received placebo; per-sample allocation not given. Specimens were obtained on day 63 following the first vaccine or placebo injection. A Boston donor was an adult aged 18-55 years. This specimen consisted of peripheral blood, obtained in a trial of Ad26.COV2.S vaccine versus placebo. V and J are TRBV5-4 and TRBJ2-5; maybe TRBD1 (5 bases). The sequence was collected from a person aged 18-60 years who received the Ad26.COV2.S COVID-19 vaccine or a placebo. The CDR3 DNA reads TGTGCCAGCAGCTTGCTCCCAGGGGAGACCCAGTACTTC. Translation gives CASSLLPGETQYF.